This T cell receptor (beta chain) was identified in a study of OX40 agonist ivuxolimab in advanced cancers. Across the whole study: Allowance was made for prior anti-PD-1, anti-PD-L1 or anti-CTLA-4 therapy, and about 40% had some.

Whole-study results and caveats: Still undetermined is the antigen specificity of the expanded peripheral T cells. At 0.1 to 3.0 mg/kg and by week 6, CD4+ and CD8+ T cells in the blood had expanded clonally. Relative to CD4+, CD8+ T cells held more expanded clones on average.

Germline V gene lookup returns CDR1 ENHRY and CDR2 SYGVKD. This CDR3 spans 14 amino acids. V was pared by 6 bases and J by 1 base, with 13 bases between. Data came from immunoSEQ multiplex PCR; TCRdb stores just in-frame clones and leaves some out. This sample has tens of thousands of clones, with 80% to 95% found just once. In this sample, this clone turned up once. Its antigen is as yet unknown. This sequence was found in an adult with an advanced solid tumor such as melanoma, head and neck, liver or kidney cancer. The chain links TRBV10-3 to TRBJ2-7; D perhaps matches TRBD1 (6 bases). The input for sequencing was CD4+ or CD8+ T cells sorted from blood, taken in a trial of the OX40 agonist ivuxolimab. In DNA form, the CDR3 reads TGTGCCATCAGCTCTGGGGACAAATCCTACGAGCAGTACTTC. Translating gives CAISSGDKSYEQYF.